The entry that follows covers one T cell receptor beta chain sequence. The antigen it binds to is not known. Base qualities are missing; no much larger clone stands one base away. The data belong to a study of cytomegalovirus exposure and HLA in healthy donors listed by TCRdb under 2017. About the full investigation: According to an earlier analysis of 587 of the donors, about 179 million T cells yielded roughly 100 million unique TCR beta sequences and around 280 Gb of sequence data. Using immunosequencing, the study profiled T cell repertoires from about 650 subjects and related those repertoires to cytomegalovirus serostatus. The study aimed to test whether signatures of past pathogen exposure could be identified by cataloging public T cell receptors. HLA typing covered class I and class II loci at four-digit resolution. Four or five DR-DQ haplotypes were handled as single units for association and clustering because linkage in the cohort was strong. All discovery cohort repertoires had been generated on a single sequencing platform. High-throughput TCR immunosequencing, statistical association of individual TCRs with disease status, and machine learning were combined to predict cytomegalovirus infection status. In the later analysis, no new phenotypic data were used to find candidate immune exposures; instead, reliance was placed on TCR beta sequences and their occurrence across donors. The number of typed donors differed by locus: 629-630 for A, B, C, DRB1 and DQB1; approximately 530 for DQA1; around 610 for DPA1; and 400 to 480 for DPB1. Among about 410 genotyped donors of the cohort, an average of around 240,000 unique TCR beta nucleotide sequences was sequenced per donor, of which about 18% were non-productive. An early release that covered about 600 HLA-typed donors contained approximately 300 gigabases of sequencing data and roughly 84 million unique TCR sequences. A later genetic analysis took genome-wide SNP genotypes for 398 of the 666 donors and used that subset as a discovery cohort. To decide whether each TCR beta V gene segment behaved as functional or pseudogenic, an earlier analysis of fewer than 750 of the donors relied on high-throughput TCR beta sequencing. Besides the first cohort of around 700 subjects, a separate validation cohort made up of 120 different subjects was used. Of the 398 genotyped donors, 81% were placed in the genetic ancestry cluster associated with self-reported Caucasian donors. Alongside the repertoire data, information on donor age, sex, ethnicity and CMV serostatus was compiled. A later analysis re-examined previously published TCR beta repertoires from 610 or so donors and added high-resolution HLA genotyping to investigate patterns of TCR occurrence.

What the authors observed across the whole study: Because counts were too low, roughly 17 rarely observed V segments, including chromosome 9 orphons, were left out of the earlier analysis of 587 of the donors. The only immune exposure information available for the cohort was CMV serostatus. A later genetic analysis reported fewer N-insertions in productive TCRs among donors in an Asian-associated ancestry cluster than the approximately 700-donor mean. A further reported finding was that TCR beta sequences accurately predicted the HLA-A and HLA-B alleles for most subjects in the first cohort. In a later analysis, HLA-associated TCR beta chains were found to be more clonally expanded and to have lower generation probabilities than equally common non-associated chains. When HLA alleles, especially DR and DQ, strongly co-occurred, TCR associations were difficult to assign to individual alleles. The authors suggested that the approach could potentially be extended to other disease states and immunological phenotypes. Because HLA typing was unavailable for some donors at each locus, only the typed subset was used in association tests. A group of highly shared sequence variants was considered likely to be a technical artifact of the sequencing pipeline. In an earlier analysis of some 500 of the donors, most TCR beta V segments were observed in productive rearrangements about 90% or about 30% of the time, broadly matching IMGT annotations. In a later analysis, over 15,000 TCR beta sequences were associated with specific HLA alleles at a false discovery rate of 0.05. A later genetic analysis associated a missense DCLRE1C variant with V-gene and J-gene trimming of TCR beta chains, and an independent cohort replicated the association. Linkage disequilibrium might explain the correlated functional status among segregating V segments, but an unknown experimental factor could not be ruled out. In a later analysis, TCR association rates were found to vary across HLA loci, with the most associated TCRs seen for DRB1 alleles and the fewest for HLA-C alleles. A later analysis found that most CMV-associated TCR beta chains appeared HLA-restricted, with HLA associations seemingly driven largely by CMV exposure. The cohort was sequenced for TCR beta chains only, and without alpha or paired-chain data the features that could be detected were limited. Roughly uniform sequencing depth across donors was assumed in presence/absence analyses, although this assumption may not hold. Some IMGT-functional V segments, including TRBV6-2 and TRBV6-3, could not be told apart with the 87-base-pair reads, so those segments were excluded. A few of the identified cytomegalovirus-associated TCR beta chains were confirmed in vitro to be specific for cytomegalovirus antigens. Across donors, most TCR sequences were observed very rarely, whereas some public TCRs were present in many individuals. A total of 150 or so TCR beta chains were listed by the study as associated with cytomegalovirus. In both the original and validation cohorts, the classifier was reported to diagnose cytomegalovirus status with high specificity and sensitivity. Several of the top co-occurrence clusters appeared to be linked to parvovirus B19, influenza, CMV and Epstein-Barr virus, according to a later analysis.

Inclusive of the bounding cysteine and phenylalanine, the CDR3 is 12 residues long. The retained sequence is limited to the CDR3, 36 bases, with the frame set at the first base. V is pared back by 4 bases and J by 4 bases, with 8 bases lying between the germline termini. The germline V gene encodes CDR1 MNHNS and CDR2 SASEGT. The cohort was made up of roughly 670 healthy bone marrow donors. At the time of sampling, all cohort members were nominally healthy, though unrecorded immune exposures were likely present. The donor tested CMV seronegative, placing the donor among the roughly 350 seronegative members of the cohort. A peripheral blood sample was provided by each donor, and peripheral blood mononuclear cells were used for TCR beta sequencing. The Qiagen DNeasy Blood Extraction Kit was used to extract genomic DNA from the blood cell samples. Libraries were constructed by the immunoSEQ multiplex PCR assay. For the multiplex PCR, a mixture combining 60 forward primers for TCR Vbeta segments and 13 reverse primers for TCR Jbeta segments was used. The CDR3 region of rearranged TCR beta genes was amplified from genomic DNA with a multiplex PCR assay. The amplified TCR beta libraries were sequenced on the Illumina HiSeq System as 87-base-pair reads. In the source study's methods: A later analysis counted 75 million to 100 million unique TCR beta chains across the 650 to 700 repertoires, and roughly 11 million of these chains were shared by at least two donors. To remove PCR and sequencing errors, raw reads were error-corrected and collapsed into unique sequences using a nearest-neighbor algorithm that merged closely related sequences. Alignment of CDR3 sequences to IMGT reference sequences was used to assign V, D and J gene segments. For a sequence to be retained, at least a six-nucleotide match to both a V gene segment and a J gene segment was required. A rearrangement was called productive if the CDR3 had no stop codons and remained in frame with V and J, and every other rearrangement was called non-productive. Following IMGT convention, CDR3 was defined as the stretch from the second conserved V-encoded cysteine up to the conserved J-encoded phenylalanine. The earlier analysis of roughly 590 of the donors excluded any sequence lacking an unambiguous match to a single V gene segment. An earlier analysis of 500 to 700 of the donors classified V segments as functional when productive rearrangements were above 56.7% and as segregating when the standard deviation between donors was above 5%. A statistical classification framework was built to diagnose cytomegalovirus status from the catalog of TCR beta chain sequences. In a later analysis, TCR nucleotide sequences were compared against IMGT/GENE-DB human TR gene sequences so that V and J genes could be assigned. The TCRdist pipeline was used in a later analysis to assign CDR3 sequences and most-parsimonious VDJ recombination scenarios. A later analysis defined each TCR beta chain by its CDR3 amino acid sequence plus V-gene family, and excluded reads lacking a unique V-gene family. To address suspected cross-contamination and a sequencing artifact, a later analysis removed 450 to 700 highly shared, low-generation-probability nucleotide sequences. In a later analysis, a clonal expansion index was calculated for each public chain from normalized within-repertoire ranks of inferred template counts. A later analysis computed generation probabilities with a VDJ recombination model fitted to out-of-frame rearrangements, and checked the results against IGoR. In a later analysis, TCR-TCR, TCR-HLA and TCR-CMV co-occurrence was scored with hypergeometric tests, and a repertoire-size bias correction was applied to TCR pairs. False discovery rates were estimated in a later analysis by permuting HLA or CMV assignments 20 times. In a later analysis, co-occurring TCRs were grouped using DBSCAN, and TCRdist sequence similarity was added for clustering within HLA-allele-positive subsets. Repertoires with fewer than 30,000 or more than 120,000 public chains, plus five repertoires with anomalous nucleotide sharing, were excluded from co-occurrence clustering. TCRdb obtained this table from immuneACCESS and retained in-frame rearrangements with V and J assigned. These tables miss some clones; where compared with another copy, unresolved V genes account for less than half of the shortfall, and the remainder is unexplained. V, J and clone size reflect that table, while D and trimming were determined from the DNA. Within this sample are some 210,000 clones, with more than 75% of them counted one time only. The biggest ten clones account for 1% to 1.5% of the sample.

Sequencing used PBMCs. The chain employs TRBV6-1 and TRBJ2-7; a weak D assignment points to TRBD1 (5 bases agree). The clonotype was recovered from a young man in good health and CMV-seronegative. The DNA is TGTGCCAGCAGTGCCTACAGGTACGAGCAGTACTTC. Its translation is CASSAYRYEQYF.